The text below deals with one T cell receptor beta chain. Its antigen is as yet unknown. This sample is part of a study of long-term antiretroviral therapy in people with HIV. The germline gives CDR1 MGHRA, CDR2 YSYEKL. The V gene end was trimmed by 0 bases and the J gene end by 9 bases; junction bases not matched to a gene: 8. The CDR3 runs to 16 residues. Study-level points and caveats: In HIV, the repertoires covered a tighter span of CDR3 lengths than in controls. Nothing was known about ART adherence, viral resistance or changes in therapy.

An immunoSEQ assay, version v3.0, was performed at survey level. Profiled with immunoSEQ multiplex PCR; TCRdb holds only in-frame clones, not every one. The sample carries 20,000 to 25,000 clones, around 87% recorded once. This receptor was identified in a woman in her forties or fifties with HIV. The V and J genes are TRBV4-1 and TRBJ2-1; 10 bases line up with TRBD2. This sample comprised unsorted PBMCs, obtained 2.6 years after starting antiretroviral therapy. The CDR3 loop reads CASSQEGAGGRGEQFF. The CDR3 DNA follows: TGCGCCAGCAGCCAAGAGGGAGCGGGAGGGCGGGGTGAGCAGTTCTTC.